This T cell receptor beta chain is drawn from a study of T cells in localized non-small cell lung cancer. The study, taken as a whole, reports: Uninvolved nearby lung showed the greatest T cell clonality, exceeding that found in tumor. Only one tumor region went through sequencing, so heterogeneity may still be there. Longer overall survival associated with higher blood T cell density; shorter survival with higher adjacent-lung clonality.

As to this clone: As yet, its antigen is unknown.

Measured with immunoSEQ multiplex PCR; TCRdb has only the in-frame clones, and not every one. The sample lists some 50,000 clones, around 86% occurring once. The J segment lost 7 bases and the V segment lost 6 bases, leaving 5 bases of the junction unmatched. CDR1 and CDR2 (germline): SNHLY, FYNNEI. The CDR3 loop spans 12 amino acids. The sequence derives from a female donor with stage II lung adenocarcinoma. The input for sequencing was PBMCs, taken before any cancer treatment. The chain combines TRBV2 with TRBJ2-7, with 8 nucleotides matching TRBD1. CDR3 residues: CASRTGAIEQYF. DNA of the CDR3: TGTGCCAGCAGGACAGGGGCGATTGAGCAGTACTTC. Together with reference TRBV2 and TRBJ2-7, the CDR3 gives the full variable domain: EPEVTQTPSHQVTQMGQEVILRCVPISNHLYFYWYRQILGQKVEFLVSFYNNEISEKSEIFDDQFSVERPDGSNFTLKIRSTKLEDSAMYFCASRTGAIEQYFGPGTRLTVT.